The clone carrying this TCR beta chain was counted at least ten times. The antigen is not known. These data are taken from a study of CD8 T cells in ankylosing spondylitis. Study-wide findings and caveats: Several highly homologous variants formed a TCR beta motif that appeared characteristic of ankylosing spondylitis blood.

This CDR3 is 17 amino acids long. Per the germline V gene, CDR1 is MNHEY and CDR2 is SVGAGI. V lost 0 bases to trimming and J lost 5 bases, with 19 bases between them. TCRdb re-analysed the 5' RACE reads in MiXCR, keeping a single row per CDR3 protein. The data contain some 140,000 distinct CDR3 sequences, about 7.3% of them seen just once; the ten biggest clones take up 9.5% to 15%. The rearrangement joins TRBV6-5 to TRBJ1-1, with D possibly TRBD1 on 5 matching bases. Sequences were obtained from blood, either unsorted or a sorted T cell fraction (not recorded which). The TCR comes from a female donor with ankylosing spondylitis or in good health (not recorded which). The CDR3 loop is CASSYSGQGAPGTEAFF. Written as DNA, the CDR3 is TGTGCCAGCAGTTACTCGGGGCAGGGTGCCCCGGGAACTGAAGCTTTCTTT.